A selection of T cell receptor beta chains follows, all from one sample in a study of blood T cell repertoires in COVID-19. Sequenced by immunoSEQ multiplex PCR; TCRdb stores in-frame clones only, minus some. The sample has roughly 70,000 clones; 85% to 90% are singletons. The specimen sequenced was peripheral blood. The receptors originated from a woman between 50 and 59 years old with active COVID-19. CDR3s include the opening cysteine and the closing phenylalanine or tryptophan. A D gene is named only where the DNA matches it firmly. Size values are once, few and many counts, or a class for expanded clones, and some rows have none.

CDR3 protein: CASSFNPTAGPSEQFF; CDR3 DNA: TGTGCCAGCAGCTTTAACCCGACGGCGGGGCCTAGTGAGCAGTTCTTC; clone size: -; V gene: TRBV7-3; D gene: -; J gene: TRBJ2-1
CDR3 protein: CASSQQRAGYTF; CDR3 DNA: TGTGCCAGCAGCCAACAGAGGGCTGGCTACACCTTC; clone size: once; V gene: TRBV3-1/TRBV3-2; D gene: -; J gene: TRBJ1-2
CDR3 protein: CASSSGTSGSIGETQYF; CDR3 DNA: TGTGCCAGCAGCTCCGGGACTAGCGGGAGTATAGGGGAGACCCAGTACTTC; clone size: -; V gene: TRBV11-2; D gene: TRBD2; J gene: TRBJ2-5
CDR3 protein: CASSQGATEAFF; CDR3 DNA: TGCGCCAGCAGCCAAGGAGCCACTGAAGCTTTCTTT; clone size: -; V gene: TRBV4-1; D gene: -; J gene: TRBJ1-1
CDR3 protein: CASGRSGSETQYF; CDR3 DNA: TGTGCCAGCGGGCGTAGCGGGAGTGAGACCCAGTACTTC; clone size: -; V gene: TRBV18; D gene: TRBD2; J gene: TRBJ2-5
CDR3 protein: CASSGSPGGEQYF; CDR3 DNA: TGTGCCAGCAGCGGGTCCCCCGGCGGCGAGCAGTACTTC; clone size: -; V gene: TRBV28; D gene: -; J gene: TRBJ2-7
CDR3 protein: CASSPRTGITEAFF; CDR3 DNA: TGTGCCAGCAGCCCTCGGACCGGGATTACTGAAGCTTTCTTT; clone size: -; V gene: TRBV7-2; D gene: -; J gene: TRBJ1-1
CDR3 protein: CASSQDWPGDSYEQYF; CDR3 DNA: TGTGCCAGCAGCCAAGATTGGCCCGGGGACTCCTACGAGCAGTACTTC; clone size: -; V gene: TRBV4-2; D gene: -; J gene: TRBJ2-7
CDR3 protein: CASRVLGQYGYTF; CDR3 DNA: TGTGCCAGCAGGGTCCTGGGACAGTATGGCTACACCTTC; clone size: -; V gene: TRBV28; D gene: TRBD1; J gene: TRBJ1-2
CDR3 protein: CASRGHPNTGELFF; CDR3 DNA: TGCGCCAGCAGGGGACACCCGAACACCGGGGAGCTGTTTTTT; clone size: -; V gene: TRBV10-1; D gene: -; J gene: TRBJ2-2
CDR3 protein: CASSQQMASGETYEQYF; CDR3 DNA: TGTGCCAGCAGCCAACAAATGGCTAGCGGGGAAACCTACGAGCAGTACTTC; clone size: once; V gene: TRBV7-8; D gene: TRBD2; J gene: TRBJ2-7
CDR3 protein: CASSQNNGGVTSSTDTQYF; CDR3 DNA: TGCGCCAGCAGCCAAAATAACGGCGGGGTGACCTCTAGCACAGATACGCAGTATTTT; clone size: once; V gene: TRBV4-1; D gene: -; J gene: TRBJ2-3
CDR3 protein: CASSPQGAGELFF; CDR3 DNA: TGCGCCAGCAGTCCTCAGGGCGCCGGGGAGCTGTTTTTT; clone size: -; V gene: TRBV10-1; D gene: -; J gene: TRBJ2-2
CDR3 protein: CARTSGGGAEGYTF; CDR3 DNA: TGTGCCAGAACGAGTGGGGGGGGCGCGGAGGGCTACACCTTC; clone size: once; V gene: TRBV2; D gene: -; J gene: TRBJ1-2
CDR3 protein: CAWGVGQGYTGELFF; CDR3 DNA: TGTGCCTGGGGGGTCGGACAGGGGTACACCGGGGAGCTGTTTTTT; clone size: -; V gene: TRBV30; D gene: TRBD1; J gene: TRBJ2-2
CDR3 protein: CASSLDYLRNTGELFF; CDR3 DNA: TGTGCCAGCAGCTTAGATTATCTGAGGAACACCGGGGAGCTGTTTTTT; clone size: -; V gene: TRBV11-2; D gene: -; J gene: TRBJ2-2
CDR3 protein: CASSSGLAGGPKQETQYF; CDR3 DNA: TGTGCCAGCTCATCGGGACTAGCGGGAGGGCCGAAGCAAGAGACCCAGTACTTC; clone size: -; V gene: TRBV18; D gene: TRBD2; J gene: TRBJ2-5
CDR3 protein: CASSSNSGNIQYF; CDR3 DNA: TGCGCCAGCAGCTCAAACAGTGGGAACATTCAGTACTTC; clone size: -; V gene: TRBV5-1; D gene: -; J gene: TRBJ2-4
CDR3 protein: CATSDPRTGLDTGELFF; CDR3 DNA: TGTGCCACCAGTGATCCTCGGACAGGGCTCGACACCGGGGAGCTGTTTTTT; clone size: few; V gene: TRBV24-1; D gene: TRBD1; J gene: TRBJ2-2
CDR3 protein: CASRTGSYNEQFF; CDR3 DNA: TGTGCCAGCAGGACAGGGTCCTACAATGAGCAGTTCTTC; clone size: -; V gene: TRBV28; D gene: TRBD1; J gene: TRBJ2-1
CDR3 protein: CASSTGTFFLQQFF; CDR3 DNA: TGTGCCAGTAGTACCGGGACTTTTTTCTTACAGCAGTTCTTC; clone size: -; V gene: TRBV19; D gene: -; J gene: TRBJ2-1
CDR3 protein: CASSPIPGRDLGNQPQHF; CDR3 DNA: TGTGCCAGCTCCCCTATCCCGGGACGGGACTTGGGCAATCAGCCCCAGCATTTT; clone size: -; V gene: TRBV18; D gene: -; J gene: TRBJ1-5
CDR3 protein: CASSPQAGWTDTQYF; CDR3 DNA: TGTGCCAGCAGCCCCCAAGCGGGGTGGACAGATACGCAGTATTTT; clone size: -; V gene: TRBV7-2; D gene: TRBD2; J gene: TRBJ2-3
CDR3 protein: CSVARDRGVYEQYF; CDR3 DNA: TGCAGCGTTGCCCGGGACAGGGGGGTATACGAGCAGTACTTC; clone size: once; V gene: TRBV29-1; D gene: TRBD1; J gene: TRBJ2-7
CDR3 protein: CASRATPRGYEQYF; CDR3 DNA: TGTGCCAGCAGGGCCACCCCACGCGGGTACGAGCAGTACTTC; clone size: -; V gene: TRBV6-5; D gene: -; J gene: TRBJ2-7
CDR3 protein: CASATREASSEQFF; CDR3 DNA: TGTGCCAGTGCGACGCGGGAGGCCTCTTCAGAGCAGTTCTTC; clone size: -; V gene: TRBV19; D gene: TRBD2; J gene: TRBJ2-1
CDR3 protein: CASSRGDSTTGELFF; CDR3 DNA: TGTGCCAGCAGCCGCGGGGACAGCACCACCGGGGAGCTGTTTTTT; clone size: few; V gene: TRBV11-3; D gene: -; J gene: TRBJ2-2
CDR3 protein: CASSVESASTDTQYF; CDR3 DNA: TGTGCCAGCAGCGTAGAAAGCGCTAGCACAGATACGCAGTATTTT; clone size: -; V gene: TRBV9; D gene: -; J gene: TRBJ2-3
CDR3 protein: CAWSVPGRTEAFF; CDR3 DNA: TGTGCCTGGAGTGTCCCAGGGCGAACTGAAGCTTTCTTT; clone size: -; V gene: TRBV30; D gene: -; J gene: TRBJ1-1
CDR3 protein: CASSSSGAAQETQYF; CDR3 DNA: TGTGCCAGCAGCTCCTCCGGAGCAGCCCAAGAGACCCAGTACTTC; clone size: -; V gene: TRBV9; D gene: -; J gene: TRBJ2-5
CDR3 protein: CASRTATNEKLFF; CDR3 DNA: TGTGCCAGCAGGACAGCAACTAATGAAAAACTGTTTTTT; clone size: -; V gene: TRBV2; D gene: -; J gene: TRBJ1-4
CDR3 protein: CSATQANYGYTF; CDR3 DNA: TGCAGCGCGACCCAGGCTAACTATGGCTACACCTTC; clone size: -; V gene: TRBV29-1; D gene: -; J gene: TRBJ1-2
CDR3 protein: CASSFPGQGSTGELFF; CDR3 DNA: TGCGCCAGCAGCTTTCCGGGACAGGGATCCACCGGGGAGCTGTTTTTT; clone size: -; V gene: TRBV5-1; D gene: TRBD1; J gene: TRBJ2-2
CDR3 protein: CASGLGGGPRETQYF; CDR3 DNA: TGTGCCAGTGGTTTGGGGGGAGGGCCAAGAGAGACCCAGTACTTC; clone size: -; V gene: TRBV19; D gene: TRBD2; J gene: TRBJ2-5
CDR3 protein: CASSWGQGNGYTF; CDR3 DNA: TGTGCCAGCAGCTGGGGACAGGGAAATGGCTACACCTTC; clone size: once; V gene: TRBV5-8; D gene: TRBD1; J gene: TRBJ1-2
CDR3 protein: CASSLDRQEQETQYF; CDR3 DNA: TGTGCCAGCAGCTTAGACCGGCAGGAACAAGAGACCCAGTACTTC; clone size: -; V gene: TRBV13; D gene: -; J gene: TRBJ2-5
CDR3 protein: CATPTRAGTNTGELFF; CDR3 DNA: TGTGCCACCCCGACGCGGGCGGGAACGAACACCGGGGAGCTGTTTTTT; clone size: -; V gene: TRBV19; D gene: -; J gene: TRBJ2-2
CDR3 protein: CASSLGSLSGRIWGELFF; CDR3 DNA: TGTGCCAGCAGCTTGGGCAGTCTGAGCGGGAGGATTTGGGGGGAGCTGTTTTTT; clone size: -; V gene: TRBV5-4; D gene: TRBD2; J gene: TRBJ2-2
CDR3 protein: CASSQTPMNTIYF; CDR3 DNA: TGTGCCAGCAGTCAGACTCCGATGAACACCATATATTTT; clone size: -; V gene: TRBV12-3/TRBV12-4; D gene: -; J gene: TRBJ1-3
CDR3 protein: CSVRPGTGDYGYTF; CDR3 DNA: TGCAGCGTCAGACCCGGGACAGGGGACTATGGCTACACCTTC; clone size: -; V gene: TRBV29-1; D gene: TRBD1; J gene: TRBJ1-2
CDR3 protein: CASSLGQGIPLHF; CDR3 DNA: TGTGCCAGCAGCCTCGGACAGGGGATTCCCCTCCACTTT; clone size: -; V gene: TRBV7-3; D gene: TRBD1; J gene: TRBJ1-6
CDR3 protein: CASSVFRQGAYYGYTF; CDR3 DNA: TGTGCCAGCAGTGTTTTTCGGCAGGGGGCTTACTATGGCTACACCTTC; clone size: -; V gene: TRBV6-1; D gene: TRBD1; J gene: TRBJ1-2
CDR3 protein: CASMMTSGSFETQYF; CDR3 DNA: TGTGCCAGCATGATGACTAGCGGGAGCTTCGAGACCCAGTACTTC; clone size: -; V gene: TRBV2; D gene: TRBD2; J gene: TRBJ2-5
CDR3 protein: CASSYSTLARANVLTF; CDR3 DNA: TGTGCCAGCAGTTACTCGACACTAGCGAGGGCCAACGTCCTGACTTTC; clone size: once; V gene: TRBV6-5; D gene: TRBD2; J gene: TRBJ2-6
CDR3 protein: CSVPDSQETQYF; CDR3 DNA: TGCAGCGTTCCGGACAGTCAAGAGACCCAGTACTTC; clone size: -; V gene: TRBV29-1; D gene: -; J gene: TRBJ2-5
CDR3 protein: CASSQLKGLDQPQHF; CDR3 DNA: TGCGCCAGCAGTCAATTGAAGGGACTGGATCAGCCCCAGCATTTT; clone size: few; V gene: TRBV23-1; D gene: -; J gene: TRBJ1-5
CDR3 protein: CASSRLSGTGNYGYTF; CDR3 DNA: TGTGCCAGCAGCCGCCTCTCCGGGACAGGGAACTATGGCTACACCTTC; clone size: -; V gene: TRBV11-2; D gene: TRBD1; J gene: TRBJ1-2
CDR3 protein: CASAHGGTEETQYF; CDR3 DNA: TGTGCCAGTGCTCACGGAGGCACCGAAGAGACCCAGTACTTC; clone size: -; V gene: TRBV19; D gene: -; J gene: TRBJ2-5
CDR3 protein: CASSLAGDSFQETQYF; CDR3 DNA: TGCGCCAGCAGCTTGGCTGGGGACAGCTTTCAAGAGACCCAGTACTTC; clone size: -; V gene: TRBV5-1; D gene: TRBD1; J gene: TRBJ2-5
CDR3 protein: CASSVRGKEKLFF; CDR3 DNA: TGCGCCAGCAGTGTGAGAGGAAAGGAAAAACTGTTTTTT; clone size: -; V gene: TRBV10-2; D gene: -; J gene: TRBJ1-4
CDR3 protein: CSVEAGGGNTIYF; CDR3 DNA: TGCAGCGTTGAAGCCGGCGGAGGAAACACCATATATTTT; clone size: -; V gene: TRBV29-1; D gene: -; J gene: TRBJ1-3
CDR3 protein: CASSRTGSYEQYF; CDR3 DNA: TGTGCCAGCAGTAGGACAGGCTCCTACGAGCAGTACTTC; clone size: -; V gene: TRBV2; D gene: TRBD1; J gene: TRBJ2-7
CDR3 protein: CSVGQQETQYF; CDR3 DNA: TGCAGCGTTGGACAGCAAGAGACCCAGTACTTC; clone size: -; V gene: TRBV29-1; D gene: -; J gene: TRBJ2-5